These 30 T cell receptor beta chains share one sample of origin, sequenced in a study of OX40 agonist ivuxolimab in advanced cancers. Libraries were prepared by immunoSEQ multiplex PCR; TCRdb keeps only in-frame clonotypes and omits some of them. The data contain roughly 49,000 clones, around 90% of them singletons. This material consisted of CD4+ or CD8+ T cells sorted from blood, taken in a trial of the OX40 agonist ivuxolimab. These receptors all stem from an adult with an advanced solid tumor such as melanoma, head and neck, liver or kidney cancer.

The chain links TRBV5-1 to TRBJ2-4, with D unclear. Germline values: CDR1 SGHRS, CDR2 YFSETQ. This CDR3 region has 17 residues. The V gene lost 3 bases and the J gene lost 1 base, with 17 bases spanning the gap. The CDR3 loop is CASSSSAGHTAKNIQYF. CDR3 DNA: TGCGCCAGCAGCTCATCTGCCGGGCACACGGCCAAAAACATTCAGTACTTC.

V usage is TRBV28 and J usage is TRBJ2-2; D is ambiguous. Germline V gene data show CDR1 as MDHEN and CDR2 as SYDVKM. The CDR3 runs 12 residues. V lost 4 bases and J 5 bases, leaving 5 bases between the germline ends. The DNA for the CDR3 is TGTGCCAGCAGTTCGTCAACCGGGGAGCTGTTTTTT. Its protein is CASSSSTGELFF.

The chain combines TRBV6-5 with TRBJ1-4; D remains ambiguous. There are 15 residues in the CDR3. Trimming stripped 6 bases from V and 5 bases from J, with 16 bases between. CDR1 is MNHEY, CDR2 SVGAGI, per germline. CDR3 DNA: TGTGCCAGCAGCCCAAGTAGCAGTTTCAATGAAAAACTGTTTTTT. It encodes CASSPSSSFNEKLFF.

The chain couples TRBV4-1 to TRBJ1-1, with D hard to call. V gave up 4 bases and J gave up 1 base, with 13 bases separating them. Germline CDR1 MGHRA, CDR2 YSYEKL. The CDR3 is 15 residues long. In DNA, the CDR3 is TGCGCCAGCAGCCCCCAAGTGAGGGAGAACACTGAAGCTTTCTTT. As protein: CASSPQVRENTEAFF.

J is TRBJ1-5 and V is TRBV6-1, with D unclear. The germline V and J ends were trimmed by 0 bases and 6 bases, with 12 bases remaining between them. Germline V gene data show CDR1 as MNHNS and CDR2 as SASEGT. The CDR3 is made up of 15 amino acids. For the CDR3, the DNA is TGTGCCAGCAGTGAAGCGTCCGGGTGGGGTCAGCCCCAGCATTTT. Translating gives CASSEASGWGQPQHF.

The chain couples TRBV19 to TRBJ1-1; D is perhaps TRBD1 (6 bases). CDR3 length equals 13 residues. The germline gives CDR1 LNHDA, CDR2 SQIVND (reference sequence). The V gene lost 7 bases and the J gene lost 5 bases, with 14 bases spanning the gap. CDR3 protein: CASTEGGGTEAFF. As DNA, the CDR3 is TGTGCCAGTACCGAAGGGGGGGGAACTGAAGCTTTCTTT.

The rearrangement uses TRBV5-1 and TRBJ1-2; no reliable D call. Between the trimmed V and J ends, which lost 4 bases and 3 bases, there was a span of 10 bases. The CDR3 totals 13 residues. CDR1 and CDR2 from the germline V gene are SGHRS and YFSETQ. Here the CDR3 reads CASSGAGHYGYTF. DNA of the CDR3: TGCGCCAGCAGCGGTGCGGGTCACTATGGCTACACCTTC.

The chain recombines TRBV7-9 with TRBJ1-1, with D perhaps TRBD1 (5 bases). Trimming removed 4 bases from V and 7 bases from J, with 13 bases in between. CDR3 length equals 13 residues. CDR1 is SEHNR, CDR2 FQNEAQ, per germline (reference sequence). The CDR3 nucleotides read TGTGCCAGCAGCTCTAGCGACAGTAGTGAAGCTTTCTTT. Amino acids: CASSSSDSSEAFF.

The CDR3 DNA reads TGTGCCAGCAGTTATCCCGACAGGGGAGGCACTGAAGCTTTCTTT. Protein sequence: CASSYPDRGGTEAFF. V gene TRBV28 combines with J gene TRBJ1-1, with TRBD1 identical over 8 bases. The germline CDR1 and CDR2 sequences are MDHEN and SYDVKM. CDR3 length: 15 residues. After removal of 4 bases from V and 4 bases from J, the junction contained 8 bases not matched to a gene.

A single count supports this clone. This chain links TRBV7-9 with TRBJ1-4; 8 bases align to TRBD1. CDR1 SEHNR and CDR2 FQNEAQ come from the germline V gene (reference sequence). This CDR3 is built from 16 residues. V trimming: 4 bases; J trimming: 4 bases; junction bases outside the gene matches: 8. The CDR3 DNA follows: TGTGCCAGCAGCTCAGGACAGGGCCCCATTAATGAAAAACTGTTTTTT. The encoded protein is CASSSGQGPINEKLFF. Together with reference TRBV7-9 and TRBJ1-4, the CDR3 gives the full variable domain: DTGVSQNPRHKITKRGQNVTFRCDPISEHNRLYWYRQTLGQGPEFLTYFQNEAQLEKSRLLSDRFSAERPKGSFSTLEIQRTEQGDSAMYLCASSSGQGPINEKLFFGSGTQLSVL.

The chain has TRBV28 and TRBJ1-2, with TRBD1 as a possible D gene (5 bases). V lost 4 bases and J 5 bases, leaving 17 bases between the germline ends. This CDR3 contains 15 residues. CDR1 is MDHEN, CDR2 SYDVKM, per germline. DNA for the CDR3: TGTGCCAGCAGTTCCGGGACGGCAAGAATATATGGCTACACCTTC. It translates to CASSSGTARIYGYTF.

This rearrangement joins TRBV9 to TRBJ2-2, with D possibly being TRBD1 (5 bases). Germline assignment: CDR1 SGDLS and CDR2 YYNGEE. Between the trimmed V and J ends, which lost 0 bases and 5 bases, there was a span of 14 bases. The CDR3 totals 16 residues. The CDR3: CASSVVTAGMTGELFF. The CDR3 DNA follows: TGTGCCAGCAGCGTAGTGACAGCCGGAATGACCGGGGAGCTGTTTTTT. Full variable domain (missing parts from reference TRBV9 and TRBJ2-2): DSGVTQTPKHLITATGQRVTLRCSPRSGDLSVYWYQQSLDQGLQFLIQYYNGEERAKGNILERFSAQQFPDLHSELNLSSLELGDSALYFCASSVVTAGMTGELFFGEGSRLTVL.

The chain employs TRBV28 and TRBJ1-4; D remains unclear. CDR3 length: 13 amino acids. Germline loops: CDR1 MDHEN, CDR2 SYDVKM. Trimming cost V 6 bases and J 8 bases, with 13 bases left between them. The CDR3 DNA follows: TGTGCCAGCAGGACCACGGGATACGAAAAACTGTTTTTT. This sequence encodes CASRTTGYEKLFF.

The gene calls are TRBV28 and TRBJ2-2; D is undetermined. V was pared by 8 bases and J by 5 bases, with 12 bases between. The germline V gene encodes CDR1 MDHEN and CDR2 SYDVKM. This CDR3 contains 13 residues. Written as DNA, the CDR3 is TGTGCCAGCCGAACCCCGAGGACCGGGGAGCTGTTTTTT. This encodes CASRTPRTGELFF. The full variable domain, in which reference TRBV28 and TRBJ2-2 provide the parts outside the CDR3, is DVKVTQSSRYLVKRTGEKVFLECVQDMDHENMFWYRQDPGLGLRLIYFSYDVKMKEKGDIPEGYSVSREKKERFSLILESASTNQTSMYLCASRTPRTGELFFGEGSRLTVL.

This clone has more than one count but fewer than ten. The chain couples TRBV7-9 to TRBJ1-5, with D maybe TRBD1 (6 bases). CDR1 is SEHNR, CDR2 FQNEAQ, per germline (reference sequence). CDR3 length: 14 amino acids. Trimming removed 8 bases from V and 1 base from J, with 12 bases in between. The CDR3 DNA reads as TGTGCCAGCGGCACGGGGGCAAGCAATCAGCCCCAGCATTTT. Translation gives CASGTGASNQPQHF.

The J gene is TRBJ1-2, the V gene TRBV28, with 9 bases lining up with TRBD1. The V gene end was trimmed by 5 bases and the J gene end by 4 bases; junction bases not matched to a gene: 5. The CDR3 spans 14 residues. The V gene's germline CDR1 is MDHEN and CDR2 SYDVKM. CDR3 nucleotide sequence: TGTGCCAGCAGTACCGGACAGGGGTTCTATGGCTACACCTTC. Amino acids: CASSTGQGFYGYTF.

The gene calls are TRBV6-5 and TRBJ1-3; the D is unclear. This CDR3 has 11 amino acids. Germline V gives CDR1 MNHEY, CDR2 SVGAGI. V dropped 4 bases and J dropped 4 bases, with 2 bases sitting between them. This CDR3 is CASSWGNTIYF. The DNA of the CDR3 is TGTGCCAGCAGTTGGGGAAACACCATATATTTT.

This chain joins TRBV11-3 and TRBJ2-7, with D perhaps matching TRBD2 (6 bases). Trimming shortened V by 4 bases and J by 9 bases, and 13 bases separated the two germline ends. The germline V gene has CDR1 SGHNT and CDR2 YENEEA. This CDR3 has 12 residues. CDR3 DNA: TGTGCCAGCAGCTACGGGACTCGCCGGCAGTACTTC. Protein: CASSYGTRRQYF.

V and J are TRBV5-3 and TRBJ1-5; the D gene is possibly TRBD1 (6 bases). TRBV5-3 is given ORF status, its function remaining uncertain. This CDR3 spans 17 amino acids. V lost 2 bases, J lost 0 bases, and 15 bases lay in between. The CDR3 nucleotides read TGTGCCAGAAGCTTCACAGGGCCGGAGTATAGCAATCAGCCCCAGCATTTT. Its protein is CARSFTGPEYSNQPQHF.

The genes are TRBV5-1 and TRBJ2-2, with TRBD2 matching 11 bases. The CDR3 spans 16 residues. V lost 6 bases and J lost 0; bases outside the gene matches: 4. Germline V CDR1 and CDR2: SGHRS, YFSETQ. CDR3 coding DNA: TGCGCCAGCACCCTTAGCGGGAGGGCGAACACCGGGGAGCTGTTTTTT. Translation gives CASTLSGRANTGELFF. Full variable domain (remainder filled in from reference TRBV5-1 and TRBJ2-2): KAGVTQTPRYLIKTRGQQVTLSCSPISGHRSVSWYQQTPGQGLQFLFEYFSETQRNKGNFPGRFSGRQFSNSRSEMNVSTLELGDSALYLCASTLSGRANTGELFFGEGSRLTVL.

The chain employs TRBV5-1 and TRBJ1-3; D perhaps matches TRBD1 (5 bases). Trimming took 4 bases from V and 2 from J, leaving 13 bases between them. CDR3 length: 15 residues. The V gene's germline CDR1 is SGHRS and CDR2 YFSETQ. The CDR3 reads CASSALGAAGNTIYF. CDR3 in DNA: TGCGCCAGCAGCGCCCTTGGGGCTGCTGGAAACACCATATATTTT.

The rearrangement links TRBV2 to TRBJ2-7; 8 nucleotides agree with TRBD1. J was trimmed by 0 bases and V by 7 bases; bases with no gene match: 2. The germline V gene has CDR1 SNHLY and CDR2 FYNNEI. This CDR3 spans 13 amino acids. In DNA form, the CDR3 reads TGTGCCAGCAACGGACAGGGCTCCTACGAGCAGTACTTC. It yields the protein CASNGQGSYEQYF.

This sequence joins TRBV28 and TRBJ2-3; 10 positions agree with TRBD1. Germline trimming cut 3 bases from V and 4 bases from J; bases unmatched to any gene: 13. The germline V gene has CDR1 MDHEN and CDR2 SYDVKM. The CDR3 has 18 residues. CDR3 amino acids: CASSLGQGREVGADTQYF. CDR3 nucleotide sequence: TGTGCCAGCAGTTTGGGACAGGGGCGAGAGGTGGGTGCAGATACGCAGTATTTT.

The chain links TRBV11-2 to TRBJ2-3, with 16 nucleotides matching TRBD2. The length of the CDR3 is 17 residues. V lost 5 bases and J lost 3; bases outside the gene matches: 5. From germline, CDR1 is SGHAT and CDR2 FQNNGV. Here the CDR3 DNA reads TGTGCCAGCAGCACAGGGACTAGCGGGGGGGCTACAGATACGCAGTATTTT. Residues: CASSTGTSGGATDTQYF.

This chain connects TRBV29-1 to TRBJ2-2; D is ambiguous. This CDR3 contains 10 residues. V was pared by 6 bases and J by 6 bases, with 5 bases between. CDR1 SQVTM and CDR2 ANQGSEA come from the germline V gene. CDR3 in amino acids: CSVRPGELFF. CDR3 DNA: TGCAGCGTCCGGCCCGGGGAGCTGTTTTTT.

The chain employs TRBV12-5 and TRBJ2-5; D not resolved. The CDR3 totals 11 residues. CDR1 and CDR2 (germline): LGHNT, FRNRAP. V lost 3 bases and J lost 5, with 4 bases in between. The CDR3 DNA is TGTGCTAGTGGTTTCCGGGAGACCCAGTACTTC. As protein: CASGFRETQYF.

The chain is built from TRBV7-9 and TRBJ2-5; tentatively, D is TRBD1 (6 bases). CDR1 and CDR2 from the germline V gene are SEHNR and FQNEAQ (reference sequence). CDR3 size: 13 residues. Trimming cost V 6 bases and J 2 bases, with 10 bases left between them. The DNA for the CDR3 is TGTGCCAGCAGAGGGGACATTCAAGAGACCCAGTACTTC. Its translation is CASRGDIQETQYF.

This clone was observed once. This sequence joins TRBV28 and TRBJ2-1; 8 bases match TRBD2. Trimming took 5 bases from V and 8 from J; bases not matched to a gene: 14. The CDR3 is made up of 16 amino acids. Germline lookup yields CDR1 MDHEN and CDR2 SYDVKM. The CDR3 loop reads CASSTPFPGGRDEQFF. As DNA, the CDR3 is TGTGCCAGCAGTACACCCTTTCCGGGAGGGCGGGATGAGCAGTTCTTC. The full variable domain, in which reference TRBV28 and TRBJ2-1 provide the parts outside the CDR3, is DVKVTQSSRYLVKRTGEKVFLECVQDMDHENMFWYRQDPGLGLRLIYFSYDVKMKEKGDIPEGYSVSREKKERFSLILESASTNQTSMYLCASSTPFPGGRDEQFFGPGTRLTVL.

This clone was observed once. This chain joins TRBV5-4 and TRBJ1-6; 8 positions agree with TRBD1. This CDR3 is built from 16 residues. Germline V lookup: CDR1 SGHNT, CDR2 YYREEE (reference sequence). With V trimmed by 1 base and J by 5 bases, 5 bases remained unmatched. As DNA, the CDR3 is TGTGCCAGCAGCTTGATGGGGACAGGTCATAATTCACCCCTCCACTTT. Its translation: CASSLMGTGHNSPLHF.

Here the CDR3 DNA reads TGCGCCAGCAGCCAAGAACGGACGTCTACCTACGAGCAGTACTTC. This translates into CASSQERTSTYEQYF. The chain carries TRBV4-3 and TRBJ2-7; D gene ambiguous. The CDR3 has 15 amino acids. With 0 bases removed from V and 2 bases from J, the gap between germline ends came to 11 bases. The germline CDR1 and CDR2 sequences are LGHNA and YSLEER.